The rows below give T cell receptor beta chains drawn from one sample of a study of blood T cell repertoires in COVID-19. TCRdb's copy holds only in-frame clones and misses some; the assay was immunoSEQ multiplex PCR. This sample has around 59,000 clones, with around 79% found just once. Sequences were obtained from peripheral blood. The receptors shown here come from a woman aged 50 to 60 with active or convalescent COVID-19. The CDR3 runs from the conserved cysteine through the conserved F or W. A D gene is named only where the DNA matches it firmly. Clone size appears in some rows only: once, few, many, or a class for an expanded clone.

18 | TRBJ2-1 | TRBD2 | . | TRBV5-4 | CASKNPPVGGGSYNEQFF | TGTGCCAGCAAAAACCCCCCGGTTGGCGGGGGCTCCTACAATGAGCAGTTCTTC
16 | TRBJ2-3 | . | . | TRBV7-6 | CASSLAGGPSTDTQYF | TGTGCCAGCAGCTTAGCAGGGGGACCTAGCACAGATACGCAGTATTTT
13 | TRBJ2-7 | . | . | TRBV7-2 | CASSESRPYEQYF | TGTGCCAGCAGCGAGAGCCGTCCCTACGAGCAGTACTTC
15 | TRBJ2-5 | TRBD1 | . | TRBV6-5 | CASSYSSRGHETQYF | TGTGCCAGCAGTTACTCGAGCAGGGGGCACGAGACCCAGTACTTC
15 | TRBJ2-1 | TRBD2 | few | TRBV10-3 | CAISEPTSGYNEQFF | TGTGCCATCAGTGAGCCGACTAGCGGGTACAATGAGCAGTTCTTC
13 | TRBJ1-5 | . | few | TRBV19 | CASNSQAGQPQHF | TGTGCCAGCAACAGTCAGGCCGGTCAGCCCCAGCATTTT
15 | TRBJ2-2 | . | many | TRBV2 | CASSWTLANTGELFF | TGTGCCAGCAGTTGGACATTAGCGAACACCGGGGAGCTGTTTTTT
13 | TRBJ2-7 | . | . | TRBV3-1/TRBV3-2 | CASSRGDAREQYF | TGTGCCAGCAGCCGCGGGGACGCCCGCGAGCAGTACTTC
17 | TRBJ2-1 | TRBD2 | . | TRBV19 | CASSIGGLTLSYNEQFF | TGTGCCAGTAGTATAGGGGGACTAACACTCTCCTACAATGAGCAGTTCTTC
14 | TRBJ2-1 | . | . | TRBV19 | CASSRREDYNEQFF | TGTGCCAGTAGTCGGAGGGAGGACTACAATGAGCAGTTCTTC
15 | TRBJ2-1 | . | . | TRBV29-1 | CSVEDDRTVYNEQFF | TGCAGCGTTGAAGATGACAGGACAGTATACAATGAGCAGTTCTTC
13 | TRBJ1-5 | . | . | TRBV30 | CAWSEDTDQPQHF | TGTGCCTGGAGTGAAGACACTGATCAGCCCCAGCATTTT
15 | TRBJ1-2 | . | few | TRBV9 | CASSVDGGHNYGYTF | TGTGCCAGCAGCGTAGATGGGGGCCATAACTATGGCTACACCTTC
13 | TRBJ1-3 | . | . | TRBV10-2 | CASSEARGNTIYF | TGCGCCAGCAGTGAAGCCCGTGGAAACACCATATATTTT
12 | TRBJ2-7 | . | . | TRBV10-1 | CASSERGYEQYF | TGCGCCAGCAGTGAGCGAGGGTACGAGCAGTACTTC
16 | TRBJ2-1 | TRBD2 | . | TRBV15 | CATSGFLAGSADEQFF | TGTGCCACCAGCGGTTTTCTAGCGGGAAGCGCTGATGAGCAGTTCTTC
17 | TRBJ1-4 | TRBD1 | once | TRBV5-6 | CASSFGQGRATNEKLFF | TGTGCCAGCAGCTTCGGACAGGGAAGGGCAACTAATGAAAAACTGTTTTTT
16 | TRBJ2-1 | TRBD2 | few | TRBV24-1 | CATSDHGGGKNNEQFF | TGTGCCACCAGTGATCACGGCGGGGGGAAAAACAATGAGCAGTTCTTC
16 | TRBJ2-1 | TRBD2 | . | TRBV18 | CASSPPGGVSYNEQFF | TGTGCCAGCTCACCACCCGGGGGGGTTTCCTACAATGAGCAGTTCTTC
13 | TRBJ2-1 | . | . | TRBV29-1 | CSVHADSYNEQFF | TGCAGCGTTCATGCGGACTCCTACAATGAGCAGTTCTTC
17 | TRBJ2-7 | TRBD2 | many | TRBV5-5 | CASSLALAGGPAHEQYF | TGTGCCAGCAGCTTGGCGTTAGCGGGAGGGCCAGCCCACGAGCAGTACTTC
17 | TRBJ1-1 | TRBD1 | . | TRBV19 | CASSTRTGGTLNTEAFF | TGTGCCAGTAGTACTAGGACAGGAGGAACGCTGAACACTGAAGCTTTCTTT
15 | TRBJ2-2 | TRBD2 | . | TRBV7-2 | CASSLLAGVTGELFF | TGTGCCAGCAGCCTTCTAGCGGGAGTGACCGGGGAGCTGTTTTTT
14 | TRBJ2-1 | TRBD2 | . | TRBV4-2 | CASSQVAGVSEQFF | TGTGCCAGCAGCCAAGTAGCGGGAGTCTCGGAGCAGTTCTTC
13 | TRBJ2-7 | . | . | TRBV3-1/TRBV3-2 | CASSQGGTYEQYF | TGTGCCAGCAGCCAAGGAGGTACCTACGAGCAGTACTTC
12 | TRBJ2-3 | . | once | TRBV9 | CASSVGEDTQYF | TGTGCCAGCAGCGTAGGCGAAGATACGCAGTATTTT
14 | TRBJ2-1 | TRBD2 | few | TRBV7-9 | CASSFSGRVYEQFF | TGTGCCAGCAGCTTCAGCGGGAGAGTATATGAGCAGTTCTTC
14 | TRBJ2-3 | . | once | TRBV5-1 | CASSLDIGTDTQYF | TGCGCCAGCAGCCTGGACATTGGCACAGATACGCAGTATTTT
13 | TRBJ1-2 | TRBD1 | many | TRBV24-1 | CATSDGDSKGYTF | TGTGCCACCAGTGATGGGGACAGTAAGGGCTACACCTTC
17 | TRBJ2-2 | TRBD1 | . | TRBV28 | CASRTRGVTGGTGELFF | TGTGCCAGCAGGACGAGGGGGGTGACAGGGGGCACCGGGGAGCTGTTTTTT
16 | TRBJ1-5 | TRBD1 | . | TRBV6-6 | CASSYGLDRGNQPQHF | TGTGCCAGCAGTTACGGCCTAGACAGGGGAAATCAGCCCCAGCATTTT
14 | TRBJ2-1 | TRBD2 | . | TRBV6-5 | CASSSREVWNEQFF | TGTGCCAGCAGTTCCCGGGAGGTGTGGAATGAGCAGTTCTTC
11 | TRBJ1-4 | . | . | TRBV12-3/TRBV12-4 | CASSLNEKLFF | TGTGCCAGCAGCCTAAATGAAAAACTGTTTTTT
16 | TRBJ1-2 | TRBD1 | . | TRBV4-2 | CASSQSGQGIGYGYTF | TGTGCCAGCAGCCAATCGGGACAGGGAATAGGGTATGGCTACACCTTC
17 | TRBJ1-2 | TRBD1 | . | TRBV3-1/TRBV3-2 | CASSLSLGTGGAYGYTF | TGTGCCAGCAGCTTATCTCTCGGGACAGGGGGCGCCTATGGCTACACCTTC
14 | TRBJ1-4 | . | few | TRBV30 | CAWSPITGSEKLFF | TGTGCCTGGAGCCCGATTACAGGGAGTGAAAAACTGTTTTTT
14 | TRBJ1-6 | . | . | TRBV5-1 | CASSNIQASGPLHF | TGCGCCAGCAGTAACATCCAGGCAAGCGGACCCCTCCACTTT
14 | TRBJ2-7 | TRBD1 | . | TRBV5-1 | CASSTGTDSYEQYF | TGCGCCAGCAGCACCGGGACAGACTCCTACGAGCAGTACTTC
14 | TRBJ1-5 | . | . | TRBV27 | CASSFQGANQPQHF | TGTGCCAGCAGTTTTCAAGGGGCCAATCAGCCCCAGCATTTT
13 | TRBJ1-2 | . | . | TRBV14 | CASSQELKGGYTF | TGTGCCAGCAGCCAAGAACTAAAAGGAGGCTACACCTTC
13 | TRBJ2-1 | . | . | TRBV29-1 | CSVDRLANNEQFF | TGCAGCGTTGACAGGCTAGCTAACAATGAGCAGTTCTTC
15 | TRBJ2-1 | TRBD2 | . | TRBV19 | CASSRRASGGDEQFF | TGTGCCAGTAGTAGAAGAGCTAGCGGGGGGGATGAGCAGTTCTTC
16 | TRBJ1-6 | TRBD1 | . | TRBV3-1/TRBV3-2 | CASSQRLQGMGSPLHF | TGTGCCAGCAGCCAACGCCTACAGGGGATGGGTTCACCCCTCCACTTT
16 | TRBJ2-7 | . | few | TRBV9 | CASSVGLGAPSYEQYF | TGTGCCAGCAGCGTAGGGCTAGGAGCCCCCTCCTACGAGCAGTACTTC
15 | TRBJ1-3 | TRBD1 | . | TRBV4-1 | CASSQSQGAEYTIYF | TGCGCCAGCAGCCAGTCTCAGGGGGCGGAGTACACCATATATTTT
13 | TRBJ2-1 | TRBD2 | . | TRBV12-3/TRBV12-4 | CASRPTSGNEQFF | TGTGCCAGCAGACCGACTAGCGGCAATGAGCAGTTCTTC
14 | TRBJ2-4 | . | . | TRBV6-5 | CATSGMGRGNIQYF | TGTGCCACCTCCGGGATGGGGAGAGGAAACATTCAGTACTTC
13 | TRBJ2-7 | TRBD2 | . | TRBV29-1 | CSGVAGGEDEQYF | TGCAGCGGTGTAGCGGGAGGAGAGGACGAGCAGTACTTC
14 | TRBJ2-1 | . | . | TRBV5-4 | CASSLVSWHNEQFF | TGTGCCAGCAGCTTGGTTAGCTGGCACAATGAGCAGTTCTTC
15 | TRBJ2-7 | . | . | TRBV30 | CAWGHSLTLSYEQYF | TGTGCCTGGGGTCACAGCTTAACCCTTTCCTACGAGCAGTACTTC
12 | TRBJ1-1 | . | . | TRBV12-3/TRBV12-4 | CASSWGGTEAFF | TGTGCCAGCAGTTGGGGGGGGACTGAAGCTTTCTTT
10 | TRBJ2-3 | . | . | TRBV30 | CAWAVDTQYF | TGTGCCTGGGCGGTAGATACGCAGTATTTT
17 | TRBJ1-5 | TRBD1 | . | TRBV27 | CASRHDRAEGSDQPQHF | TGTGCCAGCCGACATGACAGGGCGGAAGGGAGTGATCAGCCCCAGCATTTT
18 | TRBJ2-2 | TRBD1 | . | TRBV7-8 | CASSGTGQGIDWTGELFF | TGTGCCAGCAGCGGCACGGGACAGGGGATAGATTGGACCGGGGAGCTGTTTTTT
14 | TRBJ1-5 | . | . | TRBV24-1 | CATSDLGQNQPQHF | TGTGCCACCAGTGATTTGGGACAGAATCAGCCCCAGCATTTT
12 | TRBJ2-3 | . | once | TRBV7-9 | CASTPLVDTQYF | TGTGCCAGCACCCCTTTAGTGGATACGCAGTATTTT
13 | TRBJ2-1 | . | . | TRBV10-1 | CASSETGGNEQFF | TGCGCCAGCAGTGAGACAGGCGGAAATGAGCAGTTCTTC
14 | TRBJ1-6 | TRBD1 | . | TRBV6-5 | CASSLDRGNSPLHF | TGTGCCAGCAGCTTGGACAGGGGGAATTCACCCCTCCACTTT
16 | TRBJ2-1 | . | . | TRBV5-3 | CARSSSGGGPWDEQFF | TGTGCCAGAAGCTCCAGTGGAGGTGGACCCTGGGATGAGCAGTTCTTC